This entry features one T cell receptor beta chain sequence. Its antigen specificity is not known. No qualities accompany the bases; no much larger clone lies one base away. This entry is derived from a study of CD8 T cells in ankylosing spondylitis (dated by TCRdb to the late 2010s). About the full investigation: The study profiled T cell receptor beta repertoires in healthy donors and ankylosing spondylitis patients to find disease-linked TCR variants. Peripheral blood was sampled, and synovial fluid was additionally collected from ankylosing spondylitis patients. The whole study cohort included 85 to 120 healthy donors and under 30 ankylosing spondylitis patients. Paper-wide results and their limitations: Blood from ankylosing spondylitis patients appeared to be characterized by a TCR beta motif composed of roughly eight highly homologous amino acid variants. Significant enrichment of the disease-linked clones was reported in matched synovial fluid samples from ankylosing spondylitis patients. A CD8+ phenotype was shown by the disease-linked clones, which were found at relatively low frequencies in peripheral blood. Some motif variants were previously reported in synovial fluid and blood of reactive arthritis patients, suggesting common disease-initiation mechanisms.

Sequencer: Illumina HiSeq 2500. Quantitative 5'-RACE with molecular barcodes was used to prepare TCR beta libraries. The paper's processing steps were these. Disease-linked TCR variants were identified with a new computational method built on a probabilistic model of VDJ rearrangement. TCRdb trimmed public reads at Q25 via fastp, called clones via MiXCR and kept in-frame beta chains. A single entry per CDR3 protein holds the most common genes and DNA from its merged rows. The V and J calls and clone size are TCRdb's, not the authors'. The sample contains roughly 180,000 distinct CDR3 sequences, 11% of them found a single time. 25% to 30% of the sample belongs to the ten largest clones. Via the germline V gene, CDR1 is SNHLY and CDR2 FYNNEI. Measured from the cysteine to the phenylalanine, the CDR3 is 14 residues long. The sequence is cut down to CDR3 DNA, 42 bases in frame from base 1. Trimming costs V 2 bases and J 8 bases, and their ends lie 14 bases apart.

The origin of this receptor is a male donor with ankylosing spondylitis or in good health (not recorded which). The sequence links TRBV2 to TRBJ2-3; no D gene is confidently identified. The sample taken for sequencing was blood, either unsorted or a sorted T cell fraction (not recorded which). The nucleotide sequence is given as TGTGCCAGCAGTGAAAGTCCCAGTTTCGGTACGCAGTATTTT. Translated, this gives CASSESPSFGTQYF.